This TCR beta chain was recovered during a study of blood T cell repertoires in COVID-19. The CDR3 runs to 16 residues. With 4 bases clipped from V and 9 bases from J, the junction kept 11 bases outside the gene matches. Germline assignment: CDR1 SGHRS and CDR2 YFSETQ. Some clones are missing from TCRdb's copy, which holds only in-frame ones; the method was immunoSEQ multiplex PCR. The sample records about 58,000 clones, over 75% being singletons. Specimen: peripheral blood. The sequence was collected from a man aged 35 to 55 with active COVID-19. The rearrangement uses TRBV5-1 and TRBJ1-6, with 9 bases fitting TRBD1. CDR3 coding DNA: TGCGCCAGCAGCCTGGGGCCGGGACAGGGCGGTTCACCCCTCCACTTT. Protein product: CASSLGPGQGGSPLHF. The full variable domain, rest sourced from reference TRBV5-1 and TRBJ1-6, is KAGVTQTPRYLIKTRGQQVTLSCSPISGHRSVSWYQQTPGQGLQFLFEYFSETQRNKGNFPGRFSGRQFSNSRSEMNVSTLELGDSALYLCASSLGPGQGGSPLHFGNGTRLTVT.